This T cell receptor (beta chain) was sequenced in a study of immune characterization of retroperitoneal liposarcoma. From the PCR reads, TCRdb called clonotypes with MiXCR, one entry per CDR3 protein. The sample yields some 9,600 distinct CDR3 sequences, around 37% seen once. V shed 1 base and J 5 bases; nucleotides not matched to a gene: 12. CDR1 is MNHNS, CDR2 SASEGT, per germline. This CDR3 has 17 residues. In its sample, this clonotype was seen many times. This sequence joins TRBV6-1 and TRBJ2-5; 8 positions agree with TRBD1. Sequencing input: tumor tissue. The TCR was taken from a female donor with retroperitoneal liposarcoma. Written as DNA, the CDR3 is TGTGCCAGCAGTGAAGATCGACAGGGGTTTTTTACGGAGACCCAGTACTTC. Translation gives CASSEDRQGFFTETQYF.